Shown below are 16 T cell receptor beta chains from a single sample sequenced in a study of blood T cell repertoires in COVID-19. Using immunoSEQ multiplex PCR, the repertoire was profiled, and TCRdb retains in-frame clones only, with some absent. Of 250,000 to 400,000 clones detected, 90% appear once; the ten largest clones hold less than 3.5%. The sequencing input was peripheral blood. These receptors all come from a woman in her 30s with COVID-19, enrolled during active disease.

The genes are TRBV30 and TRBJ1-6, with D uncertain. Per the germline V gene, CDR1 is GTSNPN and CDR2 is SVGIG (reference sequence). CDR3 length: 13 residues. Trimming took 1 base from V and 7 from J, leaving 8 bases between them. CDR3 region: CAWSGLGNSPLHF. CDR3 nucleotide sequence: TGTGCCTGGAGTGGACTTGGGAATTCACCCCTCCACTTT.

The chain joins TRBV6-6 to TRBJ2-7; D is possibly TRBD2 (5 bases). Per germline, CDR1 MNHNY and CDR2 SVGAGI (reference sequence). The CDR3 totals 14 residues. Trimming removed 7 bases at V and 2 bases at J, with 15 bases between. The CDR3 DNA reads TGTGCCAGCAACCCGGGATCTAAGGCCTACGAGCAGTACTTC. Its translation is CASNPGSKAYEQYF.

The chain carries TRBV7-2 and TRBJ2-7; 8 nucleotides match TRBD1. CDR1 and CDR2 (germline): SGHTA, FQGNSA. This CDR3 has 12 residues. V gave up 4 bases and J gave up 7 bases; unmatched junction bases: 3. The CDR3 DNA follows: TGTGCCAGCAGCTGGACAGGGAGAGAGCAGTACTTC. Its protein is CASSWTGREQYF.

The V gene is TRBV10-1, the J gene TRBJ1-6, with TRBD1 matching 10 bases. Germline V gene lookup returns CDR1 WNHNN and CDR2 SYGVQD (reference sequence). Trimming at V came to 3 bases and at J to 7 bases, leaving 3 bases not matched to a gene. The CDR3 covers 15 residues. In nucleotides, the CDR3 is TGCGCCAGCAGTGACGGGACAGGGGTAAATTCACCCCTCCACTTT. Translated, it gives CASSDGTGVNSPLHF.

DNA for the CDR3: TGTGCCACCAGTGATCCCCGGGACTACGAGCAGTACTTC. Translation gives CATSDPRDYEQYF. The J gene is TRBJ2-7, the V gene TRBV24-1; D is perhaps TRBD2 (5 bases). Germline V gene data show CDR1 as KGHDR and CDR2 as SFDVKD. V gave up 3 bases and J gave up 3 bases, with 8 bases separating them. The CDR3 consists of 13 residues.

This chain joins TRBV30 and TRBJ1-6, with D maybe TRBD1 (6 bases). The CDR3 covers 14 residues. The V gene's germline CDR1 is GTSNPN and CDR2 SVGIG (reference sequence). The ends were cut back, 0 bases at V and 10 bases at J, with 13 bases in the middle. The CDR3 DNA reads as TGTGCCTGGAGTGTAAACAGGGTAGGGTCACCCCTCCACTTT. Amino acid sequence: CAWSVNRVGSPLHF.

The V and J genes are TRBV27 and TRBJ2-1; 14 bases align to TRBD2. This CDR3 region has 17 residues. CDR1 and CDR2 from the germline V gene are MNHEY and SMNVEV (reference sequence). The V and J ends lost 3 bases and 9 bases, in that order; junction bases with no gene match: 10. The CDR3 DNA is TGTGCCAGCAGTTTGACTCCGGGACTAGCGGGAGTCGGTGAGCAGTTCTTC. Translated, it gives CASSLTPGLAGVGEQFF.

This chain links TRBV3-1 (or the pseudogene TRBV3-2) with TRBJ1-2; the D is unclear. This CDR3 comprises 13 residues. V lost 4 bases and J lost 4, with 10 bases in between. Germline assignment: CDR1 LGHDT and CDR2 YNNKEL (reference sequence). The CDR3: CASSLTVLYGYTF. The CDR3 nucleotides read TGTGCCAGCAGCCTCACAGTCCTCTATGGCTACACCTTC.

The chain couples TRBV19 to TRBJ1-1; TRBD1 might be the D (6 bases). V lost 6 bases to trimming and J lost 7 bases, with 12 bases between them. This CDR3 comprises 12 residues. Germline CDR1 is LNHDA and CDR2 is SQIVND (reference sequence). The CDR3 protein is CASRKGQLEAFF. The DNA of the CDR3 is TGTGCCAGTAGGAAAGGACAGCTTGAAGCTTTCTTT.

The chain employs TRBV24-1 and TRBJ1-2; D is ambiguous. This CDR3 spans 11 amino acids. V lost 7 bases and J 1 base, leaving 3 bases between the germline ends. Germline CDR1 is KGHDR and CDR2 is SFDVKD. The CDR3 nucleotides read TGTGCCACCAGCAATAACTATGGCTACACCTTC. Translated, it gives CATSNNYGYTF.

This chain links TRBV28 with TRBJ2-7, with D possibly being TRBD1 (6 bases). Per germline, CDR1 MDHEN and CDR2 SYDVKM. Deletions cut 7 bases from V and 3 bases from J, with 10 bases between. The CDR3 spans 12 residues. CDR3 bases: TGTGCCAGCATAGGACAGTACTACGAGCAGTACTTC. Amino acid sequence: CASIGQYYEQYF. The complete variable domain, with remaining parts taken from reference TRBV28 and TRBJ2-7, reads DVKVTQSSRYLVKRTGEKVFLECVQDMDHENMFWYRQDPGLGLRLIYFSYDVKMKEKGDIPEGYSVSREKKERFSLILESASTNQTSMYLCASIGQYYEQYFGPGTRLTVT.

The chain is built from TRBV5-4 and TRBJ1-1, with TRBD1 matching over 10 bases. CDR3 length: 15 amino acids. The germline V gene encodes CDR1 SGHNT and CDR2 YYREEE (reference sequence). Trimming removed 5 bases from V and 3 bases from J; junction bases left unmatched: 7. CDR3 bases: TGTGCCAGCAGTATGACGGGACAGGGGTACACTGAAGCTTTCTTT. This translates into CASSMTGQGYTEAFF.

The V call is TRBV5-1, the J call TRBJ2-5; D is uncertain. Trimming left V 0 bases short and J 2 bases short, with 8 bases between. The V gene's germline CDR1 is SGHRS and CDR2 YFSETQ. The CDR3 contains 14 residues. For the CDR3, the DNA is TGCGCCAGCAGCTTGGTCGCGCGGCAAGAGACCCAGTACTTC. Translating it yields CASSLVARQETQYF.

This chain joins TRBV13 and TRBJ1-2; D is possibly TRBD1 (5 bases). This CDR3 spans 13 amino acids. From germline, CDR1 is PRHDT and CDR2 FYEKMQ (reference sequence). V lost 2 bases to trimming and J lost 4 bases, with 8 bases between them. CDR3 bases: TGTGCCAGCAGCTTAAGGGGCAGCTATGGCTACACCTTC. This sequence encodes CASSLRGSYGYTF.

This chain connects TRBV4-2 to TRBJ2-5; 9 bases map to TRBD2. This CDR3 is built from 17 residues. The junction had 7 bases not matched to a gene; V was cut back by 1 base and J by 1 base. Per germline, CDR1 LGHNA and CDR2 YNFKEQ. The CDR3 here is CASSQGGLAGTQETQYF. The CDR3 nucleotides read TGTGCCAGCAGCCAAGGAGGGCTAGCGGGGACCCAAGAGACCCAGTACTTC.

The chain is built from TRBV9 and TRBJ2-2, with 9 bases fitting TRBD2. Germline V gene data show CDR1 as SGDLS and CDR2 as YYNGEE. The length of the CDR3 is 16 residues. V shed 3 bases and J 6 bases; nucleotides not matched to a gene: 9. CDR3 DNA sequence: TGTGCCAGCAGCGCCAGGGGTAGCGGGAGTTCCGGGGAGCTGTTTTTT. As protein: CASSARGSGSSGELFF.